Listed here is a single T cell receptor beta chain. Its antigen is as yet unknown. The unexposed donors gave CD4+ T cells in 2011-2018, prior to COVID-19. The data derive from a study of CD4 T cells in relation to SARS-CoV-2 and coronaviruses. Study-wide findings and caveats: Samples before the pandemic and after infection were not matched within any donor.

Deep TCR-beta sequencing used DNA from uncultured naive and memory CD4+ T cells. Here immunoSEQ multiplex PCR was the method, and the copy in TCRdb shows in-frame clones only, minus some. The table has some 69,000 clones, about 94% seen once. V was clipped by 4 bases and J by 2 bases, with 13 bases between them. CDR3 length equals 16 residues. The germline CDR1 and CDR2 sequences are SGHDT and YYEEEE. Sequenced: naive CD4+ T cells from PBMCs. The sample's subset: naive CD4+ T cells isolated by negative enrichment. The receptor was derived from a human donor in good health. The chain has TRBV5-6 and TRBJ2-6, with D possibly being TRBD1 (6 bases). The CDR3 spells CASSVIGQTGANVLTF. The CDR3 nucleotides are TGTGCCAGCAGCGTAATAGGACAGACTGGGGCCAACGTCCTGACTTTC.